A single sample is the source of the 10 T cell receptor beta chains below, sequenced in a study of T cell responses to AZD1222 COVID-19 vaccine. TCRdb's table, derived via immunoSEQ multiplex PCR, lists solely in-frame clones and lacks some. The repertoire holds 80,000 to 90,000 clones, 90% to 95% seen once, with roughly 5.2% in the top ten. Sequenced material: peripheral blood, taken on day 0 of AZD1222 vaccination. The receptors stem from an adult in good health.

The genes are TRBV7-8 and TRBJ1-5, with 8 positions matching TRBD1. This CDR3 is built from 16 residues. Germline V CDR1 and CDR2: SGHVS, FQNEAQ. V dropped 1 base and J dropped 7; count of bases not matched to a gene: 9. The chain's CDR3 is CASSLGPGGADQPQHF. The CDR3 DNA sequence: TGTGCCAGCAGCTTAGGGCCAGGGGGCGCGGACCAGCCCCAGCATTTT.

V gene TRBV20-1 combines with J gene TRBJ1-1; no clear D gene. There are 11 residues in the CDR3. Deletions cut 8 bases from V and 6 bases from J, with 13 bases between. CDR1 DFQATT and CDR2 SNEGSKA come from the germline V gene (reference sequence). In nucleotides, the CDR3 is TGCAGTCCGACGATGGGCGCTGAAGCTTTCTTT. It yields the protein CSPTMGAEAFF.

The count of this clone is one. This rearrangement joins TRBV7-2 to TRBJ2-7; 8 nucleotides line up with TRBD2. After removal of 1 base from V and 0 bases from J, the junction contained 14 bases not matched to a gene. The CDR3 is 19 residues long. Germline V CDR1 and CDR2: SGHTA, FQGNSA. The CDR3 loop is CASSLVSGRGAHPSYEQYF. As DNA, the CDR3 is TGTGCCAGCAGCTTAGTATCGGGGCGGGGGGCGCATCCCTCCTACGAGCAGTACTTC.

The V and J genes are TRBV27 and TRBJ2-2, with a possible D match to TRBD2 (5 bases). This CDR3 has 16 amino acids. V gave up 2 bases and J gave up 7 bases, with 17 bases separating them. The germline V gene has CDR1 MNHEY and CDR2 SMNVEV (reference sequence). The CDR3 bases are TGTGCCAGCAGTTTAGTGGGAGATACGGTGGTCGGGGAGCTGTTTTTT. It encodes CASSLVGDTVVGELFF.

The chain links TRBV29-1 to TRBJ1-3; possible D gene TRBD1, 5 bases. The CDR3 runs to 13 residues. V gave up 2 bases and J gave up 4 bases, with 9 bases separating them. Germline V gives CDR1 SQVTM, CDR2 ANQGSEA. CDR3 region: CSVESRVGNTIYF. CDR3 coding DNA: TGCAGCGTTGAATCCAGGGTCGGAAACACCATATATTTT.

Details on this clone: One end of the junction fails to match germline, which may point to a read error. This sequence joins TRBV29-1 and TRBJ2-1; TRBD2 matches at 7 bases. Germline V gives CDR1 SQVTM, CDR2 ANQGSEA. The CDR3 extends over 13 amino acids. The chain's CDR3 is CSSGGGSVDEQFF. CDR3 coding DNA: TGTTCCTCGGGTGGCGGGAGTGTCGATGAGCAGTTCTTC.

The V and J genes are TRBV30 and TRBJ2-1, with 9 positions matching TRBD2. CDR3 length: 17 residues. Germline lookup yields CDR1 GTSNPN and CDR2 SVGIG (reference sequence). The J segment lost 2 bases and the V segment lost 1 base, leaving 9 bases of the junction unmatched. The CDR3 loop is CAWSGAIAGVAYNEQFF. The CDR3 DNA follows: TGTGCCTGGAGTGGGGCTATAGCGGGAGTCGCCTACAATGAGCAGTTCTTC.

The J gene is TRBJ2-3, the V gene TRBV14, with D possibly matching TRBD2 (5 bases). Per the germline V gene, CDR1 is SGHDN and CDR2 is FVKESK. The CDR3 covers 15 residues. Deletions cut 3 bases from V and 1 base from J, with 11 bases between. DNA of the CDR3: TGTGCCAGCAGCCAGGAGGATTATCGCACAGATACGCAGTATTTT. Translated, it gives CASSQEDYRTDTQYF.

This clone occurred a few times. CDR3: CASSPLGIDNYGYTF. For the CDR3, the DNA is TGTGCCAGCAGCCCCCTAGGGATCGATAACTATGGCTACACCTTC. The J gene is TRBJ1-2, the V gene TRBV5-4; D is unresolved. This CDR3 is 15 amino acids long. CDR1 is SGHNT and CDR2 is YYREEE in the germline V gene (reference sequence). V was trimmed by 4 bases and J by 1 base, leaving 14 bases between them. Full variable domain (missing parts from reference TRBV5-4 and TRBJ1-2): ETGVTQSPTHLIKTRGQQVTLRCSSQSGHNTVSWYQQALGQGPQFIFQYYREEENGRGNFPPRFSGLQFPNYSSELNVNALELDDSALYLCASSPLGIDNYGYTFGSGTRLTVV.

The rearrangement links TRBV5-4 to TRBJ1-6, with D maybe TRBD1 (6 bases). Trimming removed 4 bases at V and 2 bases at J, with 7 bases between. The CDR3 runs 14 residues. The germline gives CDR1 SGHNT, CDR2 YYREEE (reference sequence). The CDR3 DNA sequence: TGTGCCAGCAGCCGGGACACCTATAATTCACCCCTCCACTTT. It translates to CASSRDTYNSPLHF.